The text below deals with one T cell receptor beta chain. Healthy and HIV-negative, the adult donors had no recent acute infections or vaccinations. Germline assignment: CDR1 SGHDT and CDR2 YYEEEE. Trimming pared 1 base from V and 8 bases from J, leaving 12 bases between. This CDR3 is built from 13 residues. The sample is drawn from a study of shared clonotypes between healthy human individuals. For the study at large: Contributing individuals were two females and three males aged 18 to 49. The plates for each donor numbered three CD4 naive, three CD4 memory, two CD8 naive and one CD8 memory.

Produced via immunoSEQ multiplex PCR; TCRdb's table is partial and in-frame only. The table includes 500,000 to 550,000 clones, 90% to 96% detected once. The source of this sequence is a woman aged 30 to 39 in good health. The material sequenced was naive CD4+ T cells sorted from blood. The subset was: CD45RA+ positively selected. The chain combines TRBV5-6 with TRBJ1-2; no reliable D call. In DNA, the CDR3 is TGTGCCAGCAGCTTGCTGGGTTTAGGAGGCTACACCTTC. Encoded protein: CASSLLGLGGYTF.